This T cell receptor beta chain was profiled in a study of metastatic and nonmetastatic thyroid tumors. Study context: Thyroid patients, malignant and benign, had repertoires compared across blood and tumor or nodule tissue.

All patients were treatment-naive before thyroid surgery. On this clone itself: At one of its ends the junction is not consistent with the germline gene, which may arise from a read error.

In the source study's methods: The study built a papillary thyroid cancer distant-metastasis classifier from CDR3 differences across clinicopathological groups. TCRdb used MiXCR to call clones anew from the PCR reads. TCRdb's processing, not the study's, gives the V and J calls here. The sample records approximately 84,000 clones, 15% being singletons. The clonotype comes from a female donor with papillary thyroid cancer or a benign thyroid nodule (not recorded which). Some clones in this sample may be carry-over from other donors' samples. The specimen sequenced was blood.

Written as DNA, the CDR3 is TGTGCCAGCAGTTTAGGATCGTCAGGTTCACCCCTACACTTT. Residues: CASSLGSSGSPLHF. The chain employs TRBV12-3 or TRBV12-4 and TRBJ1-6; no clear D gene. CDR3 length: 14 residues.